This T cell receptor beta chain was profiled in a study of neurological immune-mediated disorders. Trimming took 5 bases from V and 0 from J; bases not matched to a gene: 5. Germline V CDR1 and CDR2: DFQATT, SNEGSKA (reference sequence). The CDR3 is 15 residues long. The cDNA was synthesized by means of template-switch 5'RACE, which was carried out with 10-nucleotide random UMIs. TCRdb reprocessed the 5' RACE reads with MiXCR, giving one entry per CDR3 protein. The sample includes 40,000 to 50,000 distinct CDR3 sequences, 1.9% of them seen just once. This clonotype has ten or more counts. The chain couples TRBV20-1 to TRBJ2-1, with 9 bases aligning to TRBD2. Sequencing was performed on PBMCs. The receptor was isolated from a woman in her forties with multiple sclerosis. The CDR3, as DNA: TGCAGTGCTGCCCGGCGGGGGGGCTCCTACAATGAGCAGTTCTTC. Translation gives CSAARRGGSYNEQFF.